This is a list of T cell receptor beta chains from one sample in a study of blood T cell repertoires in COVID-19. Assay used: immunoSEQ multiplex PCR; TCRdb lists only in-frame clones, some missing. This table has roughly 100,000 clones, about four fifths appearing once. The sequenced material came from peripheral blood. These receptors were obtained from a woman aged 80 or over with active or convalescent COVID-19. The CDR3 runs from the conserved cysteine through the conserved F or W. D genes are given only for firm matches. Only some rows state a clone size, as once, few, many or a class for expanded clones.

D gene	J gene	V gene	clone size	CDR3 DNA	CDR3 protein
NA	TRBJ1-2	TRBV12-3/TRBV12-4	NA	TGTGCCAGCAGTACCGACTGGGACTATGGCTACACCTTC	CASSTDWDYGYTF
NA	TRBJ1-6	TRBV23-1	NA	TGCGCCAGCAGCCACGGACAGAACGTGAATTCACCCCTCCACTTT	CASSHGQNVNSPLHF
NA	TRBJ2-1	TRBV28	NA	TGTGCCAGCAGTTTTTGGGGAGCGGAGCAGTTCTTC	CASSFWGAEQFF
NA	TRBJ2-4	TRBV3-1/TRBV3-2	NA	TGTGCCAGCAGCCAAGTCTTAGCCAAAAACATTCAGTACTTC	CASSQVLAKNIQYF
NA	TRBJ1-4	TRBV7-6	NA	TGTGCCAGCAGCCTTCAAGGGGGTAATGAAAAACTGTTTTTT	CASSLQGGNEKLFF
TRBD2	TRBJ2-1	TRBV24-1	once	TGTGCCACCAGTGATTCCGGACTAGACAACAATGAGCAGTTCTTC	CATSDSGLDNNEQFF
NA	TRBJ2-7	TRBV29-1	NA	TGCAGCGTTGAAGATCGGGGTAGGAGCTCCTACGAGCAGTACTTC	CSVEDRGRSSYEQYF
NA	TRBJ1-6	TRBV6-4	NA	TGTGCCAGCAGTGTTACCCCCGGGAATTCACCCCTCCACTTT	CASSVTPGNSPLHF
NA	TRBJ1-2	TRBV27	NA	TGTGCCAGCAGTTTAGGGCAGGTGAATGGCTACACCTTC	CASSLGQVNGYTF
NA	TRBJ1-6	TRBV9	NA	TGTGCCAGCAGCGTAGACAGGGTAGGAAATTCACCCCTCCACTTT	CASSVDRVGNSPLHF
NA	TRBJ2-1	TRBV10-1	NA	TGCGCCAGCAGTGAGTCGAGTTCCAGGGTAGAATCCGAGCAGTTCTTC	CASSESSSRVESEQFF
NA	TRBJ1-1	TRBV29-1	NA	TGCAGCGTTGAGGAAAATTCCGGGGGAGCTTTCTTT	CSVEENSGGAFF
NA	TRBJ1-1	TRBV28	NA	TGTGCCAGCAGTCCCACCGGGAGAATGAACACTGAAGCTTTCTTT	CASSPTGRMNTEAFF
NA	TRBJ1-1	TRBV11-2	once	TGTGCCAGCAGCTTAGATCTGGGGCGACGAGGCACTGAAGCTTTCTTT	CASSLDLGRRGTEAFF
TRBD2	TRBJ2-7	TRBV6-1	NA	TGTGCCAGCAGTGAAGTCGTTCGGACTAGCGGGAGTTACGAGCAGTACTTC	CASSEVVRTSGSYEQYF
TRBD2	TRBJ2-3	TRBV6-2/TRBV6-3	NA	TGTGCCAGCAGTTACGGCCAGACTAGCGGGAGCACAGATACGCAGTATTTT	CASSYGQTSGSTDTQYF
TRBD1	TRBJ2-7	TRBV19	NA	TGTGCCAGTAGTCCGGGCGGGACAGGGTCCTCCTACGAGCAGTACTTC	CASSPGGTGSSYEQYF
NA	TRBJ1-1	TRBV11-3	NA	TGTGCCAGCAGCCCCGGGGAACGGACTGAAGCTTTCTTT	CASSPGERTEAFF
NA	TRBJ2-5	TRBV5-4	few	TGTGCCAGCAGCTCGACCGGGACACCAACGGAGACCCAGTACTTC	CASSSTGTPTETQYF
NA	TRBJ2-3	TRBV10-3	NA	TGTGCCATCAGCGCCCCTCTTAGGGGCGATGGCACAGATACGCAGTATTTT	CAISAPLRGDGTDTQYF
TRBD2	TRBJ2-1	TRBV2	NA	TGTGCCAGCAGTACACTTAGCGGGATAGGTGAGCAGTTCTTC	CASSTLSGIGEQFF
TRBD1	TRBJ2-1	TRBV19	NA	TGTGCCAGTAGTTTCCGGGACAGGGACGATGAGCAGTTCTTC	CASSFRDRDDEQFF
TRBD1	TRBJ2-7	TRBV13	NA	TGTGCCAGCAGCGACAGGGCGCTACCCTACGAGCAGTACTTC	CASSDRALPYEQYF
NA	TRBJ2-7	TRBV4-2	NA	TGTGCCAGCAGCCAATTCGGCGAGCAGTACTTC	CASSQFGEQYF
TRBD2	TRBJ2-7	TRBV6-5	NA	TGTGCCAGCAGTAAGGGACTATCCTACGAGCAGTACTTC	CASSKGLSYEQYF
NA	TRBJ2-1	TRBV19	NA	TGTGCCAGTCCTAGCGCCAGACCCCATATATACAATGAGCAGTTCTTC	CASPSARPHIYNEQFF
TRBD2	TRBJ2-3	TRBV20-1	NA	TGCAGTGCTAGTGGGTTCATGGGCGGGAGACCCCTCACAGATACGCAGTATTTT	CSASGFMGGRPLTDTQYF
NA	TRBJ1-1	TRBV6-6	few	TGTGCCAGCAGCCCCTTCTTGAACACTGAAGCTTTCTTT	CASSPFLNTEAFF
NA	TRBJ2-1	TRBV14	NA	TGTGCCAGCAGCCCTCGGACTTACAATGAGCAGTTCTTC	CASSPRTYNEQFF
NA	TRBJ2-7	TRBV7-8	NA	TGTGCCAGCAGCTTAGGTTGGGTTAATAGGGGTAACGAGCAGTACTTC	CASSLGWVNRGNEQYF
NA	TRBJ2-7	TRBV6-1	NA	TGTGCCAGCAGTGAAGCTTCTAACTCCTACGAGCAGTACTTC	CASSEASNSYEQYF
TRBD2	TRBJ2-1	TRBV6-2/TRBV6-3	NA	TGTGCCAGCAGTCTCCTCCCCGCGACTAGCGGGAACAATGAGCAGTTCTTC	CASSLLPATSGNNEQFF
NA	TRBJ1-1	TRBV20-1	NA	TGCAGTGCTAGAGGTGTCTATGAAGCTTTCTTT	CSARGVYEAFF
NA	TRBJ1-6	TRBV28	NA	TGTGCCAGCAGTGTCTCCTCAGGGGAAGGCAATTCACCCCTCCACTTT	CASSVSSGEGNSPLHF
TRBD2	TRBJ2-5	TRBV18	once	TGTGCCAGCTCGCGAGGACTAGCCGGACAAGAGACCCAGTACTTC	CASSRGLAGQETQYF
TRBD2	TRBJ2-3	TRBV5-8	NA	TGTGCCAGCACCGTAGCGGGAGGGCCCTTCACGCAGTATTTT	CASTVAGGPFTQYF
NA	TRBJ2-7	TRBV3-1/TRBV3-2	NA	TGTGCCAGCAGCCAAGATAGGTCCCAGCGGGAGCAGTACTTC	CASSQDRSQREQYF
TRBD2	TRBJ2-7	TRBV27	NA	TGTGCCAGCAGTTCCCCACTAGCGGGCCAGCTCTACGAGCAGTACTTC	CASSSPLAGQLYEQYF
NA	TRBJ1-5	TRBV5-1	few	TGTGCCAGCAGCTTGGAGGGGCAGCCCCAGCATTTT	CASSLEGQPQHF
NA	TRBJ2-7	TRBV7-9	NA	TGTGCCAGCAGCTTAGCGGGAGAGGTCGAGCAGTACTTC	CASSLAGEVEQYF